This T cell receptor beta chain is drawn from a study of T cells in localized non-small cell lung cancer. Study-level findings and limits: Blood T cell density predicted longer survival; adjacent-lung clonality, shorter. The study detected a median around 50 of the top 100 tumor clones in adjacent lung.

Concerning this clone: Its antigen remains unidentified.

Clones were read by immunoSEQ multiplex PCR, and TCRdb kept only the in-frame ones, dropping some. The table has 15,000 to 20,000 clones, roughly 87% seen once; the top ten hold less than 40%. V gave up 7 bases and J gave up 8 bases; unmatched junction bases: 5. Germline V gene sequence: CDR1 SNHLY, CDR2 FYNNEI. This CDR3 spans 13 amino acids. This chain connects TRBV2 to TRBJ1-6; 7 bases fit TRBD1. This TCR came from a male donor at least 60 years old with stage I lung adenocarcinoma. Sequencing used peripheral blood, obtained before any cancer treatment. The CDR3 region is CASTGTEDSPLHF. CDR3 bases: TGTGCCAGCACCGGGACAGAGGATTCACCCCTCCACTTT.